This T cell receptor beta chain is drawn from a study of cytomegalovirus exposure and HLA in healthy donors. The PCR ran on 60 Vbeta and 13 Jbeta primers. Some clones are missing from TCRdb's copy, which holds only in-frame ones; the method was immunoSEQ multiplex PCR. Of around 99,000 clones in the sample, around 73% were seen once. This clone was seen only a few times. The target antigen is unknown. Findings and limits, study-wide: CMV serostatus was the sole immune exposure data available. In vitro, three CMV-associated chains proved specific for CMV antigens.

Germline CDR1 and CDR2: SGHTS and YDEGEE. The CDR3 loop spans 14 amino acids. The ends lost 4 bases at V and 8 bases at J; junction bases unmatched: 9. This clonotype was obtained from a middle-aged man in good health and CMV-seronegative. The chain combines TRBV5-8 with TRBJ1-2; 9 nucleotides line up with TRBD1. Sequenced: PBMCs. The CDR3 spells CASSPTQGAGGYTF. CDR3 sequence (DNA): TGTGCCAGCAGCCCGACACAGGGGGCGGGCGGCTACACCTTC.